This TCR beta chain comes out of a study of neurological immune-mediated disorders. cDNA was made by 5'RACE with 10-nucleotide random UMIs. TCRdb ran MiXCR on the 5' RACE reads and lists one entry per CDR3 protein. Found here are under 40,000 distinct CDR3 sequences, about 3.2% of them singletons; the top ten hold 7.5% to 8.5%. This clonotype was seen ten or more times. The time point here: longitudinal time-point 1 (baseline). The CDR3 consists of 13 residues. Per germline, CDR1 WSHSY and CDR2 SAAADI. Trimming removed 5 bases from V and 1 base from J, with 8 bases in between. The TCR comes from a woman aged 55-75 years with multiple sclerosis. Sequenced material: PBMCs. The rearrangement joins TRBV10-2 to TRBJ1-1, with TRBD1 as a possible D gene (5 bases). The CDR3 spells CASSFQGNTEAFF. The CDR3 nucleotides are TGCGCCAGCAGTTTTCAGGGGAACACTGAAGCTTTCTTT.